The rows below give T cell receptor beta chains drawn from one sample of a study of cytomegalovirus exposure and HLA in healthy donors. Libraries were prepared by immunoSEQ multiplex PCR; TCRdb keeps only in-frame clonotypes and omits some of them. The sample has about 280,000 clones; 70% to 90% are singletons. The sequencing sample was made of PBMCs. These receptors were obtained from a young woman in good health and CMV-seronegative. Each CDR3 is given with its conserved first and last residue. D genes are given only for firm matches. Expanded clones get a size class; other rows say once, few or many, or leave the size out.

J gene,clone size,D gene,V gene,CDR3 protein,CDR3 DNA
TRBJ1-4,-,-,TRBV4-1,CASSQVIFEKLFF,TGCGCCAGCAGCCAAGTAATATTTGAAAAACTGTTTTTT
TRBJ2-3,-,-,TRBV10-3,CAISGSYTDTQYF,TGTGCCATCAGTGGGTCGTATACAGATACGCAGTATTTT
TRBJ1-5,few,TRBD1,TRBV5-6,CASSLGDRGNQPQHF,TGTGCCAGCAGCTTGGGGGACAGGGGTAATCAGCCCCAGCATTTT
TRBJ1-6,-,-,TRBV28,CASSFVSPGSYNSPLHF,TGTGCCAGCAGTTTTGTGAGTCCGGGGTCCTATAATTCACCCCTCCACTTT
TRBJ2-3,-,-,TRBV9,CASSKDSVSSDTQYF,TGTGCCAGCAGCAAGGACTCAGTCAGCTCAGATACGCAGTATTTT
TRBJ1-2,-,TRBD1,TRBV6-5,CASSRGRGLGGYTF,TGTGCCAGCAGTCGGGGCAGGGGGCTTGGTGGCTACACCTTC
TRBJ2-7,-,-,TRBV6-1,CASSEASGQGRDEQYF,TGTGCCAGCAGTGAAGCGTCGGGGCAGGGGAGGGACGAGCAGTACTTC
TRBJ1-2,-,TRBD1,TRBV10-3,CAVQQGNYGYTF,TGTGCCGTCCAACAGGGGAACTATGGCTACACCTTC
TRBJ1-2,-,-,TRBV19,CASSELTGRGNYGYTF,TGTGCCAGTAGCGAATTGACAGGAAGGGGAAACTATGGCTACACCTTC
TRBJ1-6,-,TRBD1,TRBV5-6,CASSSYRGQFSPLHF,TGTGCCAGCAGCTCCTACAGGGGGCAATTTTCACCCCTCCACTTT
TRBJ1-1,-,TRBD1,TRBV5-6,CASSLEGTGRLAFF,TGTGCCAGCAGCTTGGAGGGGACAGGGAGGTTGGCTTTCTTT
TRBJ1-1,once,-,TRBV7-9,CASSSRGFSEAFF,TGTGCCAGCAGCTCCCGGGGGTTCTCTGAAGCTTTCTTT
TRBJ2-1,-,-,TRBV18,CASSRPTVYNEQFF,TGTGCCAGCTCACGGCCGACAGTTTACAATGAGCAGTTCTTC
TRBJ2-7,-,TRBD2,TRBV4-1,CASSQILGGLAGISYEQYF,TGCGCCAGCAGCCAGATCCTAGGGGGACTAGCGGGGATCTCCTACGAGCAGTACTTC
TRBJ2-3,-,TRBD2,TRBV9,CASSVSTSVLTDTQYF,TGTGCCAGCAGCGTCTCGACTAGCGTCCTCACAGATACGCAGTATTTT
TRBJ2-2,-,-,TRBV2,CASSYGELFF,TGTGCCAGCAGTTACGGGGAGCTGTTTTTT
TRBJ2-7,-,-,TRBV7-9,CASSLARYEQYF,TGTGCCAGCAGCTTAGCTAGATACGAGCAGTACTTC
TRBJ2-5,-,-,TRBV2,CASTTHQETQYF,TGTGCCAGCACGACACACCAAGAGACCCAGTACTTC
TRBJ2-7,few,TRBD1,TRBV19,CASSPPGTDLYEQYF,TGTGCCAGTAGTCCTCCCGGGACAGACCTCTACGAGCAGTACTTC
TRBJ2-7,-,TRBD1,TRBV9,CASSAQGAYEQYF,TGTGCCAGCAGCGCCCAGGGGGCCTACGAGCAGTACTTC
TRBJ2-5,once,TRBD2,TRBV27,CASSLGAGGETQYF,TGTGCCAGCAGTTTAGGAGCGGGGGGGGAGACCCAGTACTTC
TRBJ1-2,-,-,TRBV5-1,CASGLDSSGYTF,TGCGCCAGCGGCCTAGACAGCTCTGGCTACACCTTC
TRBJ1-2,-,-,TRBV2,CASSPGSGYTF,TGTGCCAGCAGTCCAGGGTCTGGCTACACCTTC
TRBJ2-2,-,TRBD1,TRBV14,CASSHPGQGAGRELFF,TGTGCCAGCAGCCATCCTGGACAGGGGGCAGGCCGGGAGCTGTTTTTT
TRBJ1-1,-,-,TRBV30,CAWGRVGTEAFF,TGTGCCTGGGGCAGGGTGGGGACTGAAGCTTTCTTT
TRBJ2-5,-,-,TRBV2,CASSETTVQETQYF,TGTGCCAGCAGTGAAACGACAGTTCAAGAGACCCAGTACTTC
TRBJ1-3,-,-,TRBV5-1,CASSLGGLSGNTIYF,TGCGCCAGCAGCTTGGGGGGCCTCTCTGGAAACACCATATATTTT
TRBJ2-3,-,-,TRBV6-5,CASSYWAGRTDTQYF,TGTGCCAGCAGTTACTGGGCGGGGCGCACAGATACGCAGTATTTT
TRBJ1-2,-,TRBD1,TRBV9,CASSAWGDRAGGYTF,TGTGCCAGCAGCGCCTGGGGGGACAGGGCTGGAGGCTACACCTTC
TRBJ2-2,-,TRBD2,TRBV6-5,CASRWTSTVTGELFF,TGTGCCAGCAGGTGGACTAGCACGGTCACCGGGGAGCTGTTTTTT
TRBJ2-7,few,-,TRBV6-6,CASSPVGHKIYEQYF,TGTGCCAGCAGCCCCGTGGGACATAAGATTTACGAGCAGTACTTC
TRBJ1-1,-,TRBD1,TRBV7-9,CASSPNGQGALNTEAFF,TGTGCCAGCAGCCCCAATGGACAGGGGGCGCTAAACACTGAAGCTTTCTTT
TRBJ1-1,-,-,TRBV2,CASRGGGNTEAFF,TGTGCCAGCCGTGGGGGGGGGAACACTGAAGCTTTCTTT
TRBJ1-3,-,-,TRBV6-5,CASSAGPSSGNTIYF,TGTGCCAGCAGTGCAGGTCCGAGCTCTGGAAACACCATATATTTT
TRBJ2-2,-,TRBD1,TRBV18,CASSPPFRQGEIGELFF,TGTGCCAGCTCCCCGCCATTTCGACAGGGAGAGATCGGGGAGCTGTTTTTT
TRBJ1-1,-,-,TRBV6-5,CASSLDGVVPEAFF,TGTGCCAGCAGTCTCGACGGGGTAGTGCCTGAAGCTTTCTTT
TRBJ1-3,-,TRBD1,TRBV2,CASRRLVTGVNSGNTIYF,TGTGCCAGCCGAAGATTAGTCACAGGGGTTAACTCTGGAAACACCATATATTTT
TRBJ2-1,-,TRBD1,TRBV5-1,CASSLTEQGVINEQFF,TGCGCCAGCAGCTTGACCGAACAGGGGGTCATCAATGAGCAGTTCTTC
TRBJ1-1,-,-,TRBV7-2,CASSYGGTEAFF,TGTGCCAGCAGCTATGGCGGCACTGAAGCTTTCTTT
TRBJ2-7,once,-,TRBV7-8,CASSLFSGAYEQYF,TGTGCCAGCAGCTTATTTTCCGGTGCCTACGAGCAGTACTTC
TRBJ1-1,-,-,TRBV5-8,CASSLPGAMNTEAFF,TGTGCCAGCAGCTTACCCGGAGCGATGAACACTGAAGCTTTCTTT
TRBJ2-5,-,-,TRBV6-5,CASSSPGFQETQYF,TGTGCCAGCAGTAGCCCCGGGTTCCAAGAGACCCAGTACTTC
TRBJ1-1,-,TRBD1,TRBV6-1,CASAGQGRGTEAFF,TGTGCCAGCGCCGGACAGGGTAGAGGCACTGAAGCTTTCTTT
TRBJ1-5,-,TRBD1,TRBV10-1,CNTPRGHQPQHF,TGCAACACGCCAAGGGGGCATCAGCCCCAGCATTTT